This TCR beta chain was observed in a study of blood T cells in healthy people across ages (dated by TCRdb to the mid-2010s). Describing the broader study: In model experiments, template switching captured roughly one uniquely barcoded TCR beta cDNA molecule for every two T cells. Using the same blood draw, the study looked at two additional independent replicas of 1 million unique cDNA reads for two donors, one aged 18 to 29 and the other aged 80 or older. Using deep sequencing normalized with unique cDNA molecular identifiers, the study measured how TCR beta repertoire diversity changes with age. Four age groups were formed from the donors: young (average 16 years), middle-aged (less than 40), aged (over 55) and long-lived (roughly 81). To avoid experimental bias, donors of different ages were spread randomly across the sequencing lanes.

On this clonotype itself: Its antigen has not been determined. No clone much larger than this one lies a single base away; base qualities are absent.

Donors were roughly 40 systemically healthy Caucasian individuals from Russia aged about 6 to 100 years. Approximately 9.7 milliliters of peripheral blood were drawn from each donor into EDTA-treated Vacutainer tubes. PBMCs were isolated by Ficoll-Paque density-gradient centrifugation, with at least 7 million obtained per sample. Trizol reagent was used to extract total RNA from the PBMCs, yielding at least 6 micrograms per sample. For every donor, an aliquot of PBMCs went through flow cytometry to measure the percentages of naive CD45RAhigh/CD27high T cells. Overall study outcomes, separate from this receptor: The CMV infection status of donors was not known, potentially confounding age-related changes in expanded clonotypes. Estimates of total diversity from one million sequenced T cells were regarded as lower bounds and underestimates. Compared with the aged group, the long-lived group had more naive CD4+ T cells, fewer expanded clones and increased TCR diversity, suggesting age selection. Since profiling was done on bulk unsorted PBMCs, naive and antigen-experienced compartments could not be conclusively compared. A strong correlation was found between observed TCR beta diversity and the percentage of naive T cells measured by flow cytometry. As age increased, observed TCR beta diversity per million T cells dropped in a roughly linear way, and a significant reduction was already evident by age about 40.

Libraries were constructed by 5' RACE. A second PCR of roughly 6 to 11 cycles was run with a J-beta primer mix and a sample-barcoded 5' primer. A template-switch 5' adaptor carrying 12 random nucleotides introduced a unique molecular identifier onto each TCR beta cDNA molecule. At least 3 million CDR3-containing paired-end reads were obtained from each sample. First-strand cDNA was synthesized from all RNA with the Mint cDNA synthesis kit, primed by a TRBC-specific oligonucleotide. All cDNA was treated with uracil-DNA glycosylase and then went through a first 18-cycle PCR with the universal primers M1SS and BC2_uni_R. In the authors' own workflow: Each sample was normalized by randomly selecting 1 million high-quality reads, each carrying a distinct molecular identifier. Instead of being binned into consensus sequences, reads with shared molecular identifiers were discarded. MiTCR, set to a Q25 quality threshold and the strictest error-elimination algorithm, was used for CDR3 identification, clonotype clustering and error correction. Lower-bound total TCR beta diversity was estimated with a nonparametric unseen species model using Euler transformation. The raw public reads went through TCRdb reprocessing: fastp at Q25, MiXCR clone calling, in-frame beta chains kept. When rows share a CDR3 protein, they turn into one entry using the most common DNA and genes. The V and J calls come from TCRdb's annotation, not from the publication. The sample table lists 1.5 million to 2 million distinct CDR3 sequences, around 42% of them with a count of one. The biggest ten clones account for roughly 23% of the sample.

Sequences were obtained from blood. This TCR was recovered from a human donor in good health.

CDR3 protein: CASSHTGTTNYGYTF. The DNA sequence is as follows: TGTGCCAGCAGTCACACAGGGACGACAAACTATGGCTACACCTTC. This chain joins TRBV6-1 to TRBJ1-2; a weak D assignment points to TRBD1 (6 bases agree). Trimming removed 5 bases from V and 2 bases from J, leaving 15 bases between the germline ends. CDR1 and CDR2, looked up from the germline V gene, are MNHNS and SASEGT. From cysteine to phenylalanine, the CDR3 is 15 amino acids long. Only CDR3 DNA remains: 45 bases, in frame from the first base.